This TCR beta chain was observed in a study of T cells in Graves' hyperthyroidism and ophthalmopathy. Germline lookup yields CDR1 SEHNR and CDR2 FQNEAQ (reference sequence). The CDR3 is 12 amino acids. V was trimmed by 4 bases and J by 6 bases, leaving 10 bases between them. Amplified TCR beta CDR3 regions derived from RNA transcripts. During a first-round RT-PCR of the TCR CDR3, the HTBI primer set was used. TCRdb recomputed calls from the multiplex PCR reads with MiXCR, one row per CDR3 protein. The sample records fewer than 750,000 distinct CDR3 sequences, roughly 14% being singletons. The V and J genes are TRBV7-9 and TRBJ2-7, with D possibly matching TRBD2 (6 bases). Sequenced input: blood. This TCR came from a woman between 35 and 50 years old with Graves' ophthalmopathy. The chain's CDR3 is CASSSGTREQYF. The CDR3 DNA follows: TGTGCCAGCAGCTCCGGGACTCGCGAGCAGTACTTC.